This T cell receptor beta chain was recovered during a study of cytomegalovirus exposure and HLA in healthy donors. In the PCR, 60 Vbeta and 13 Jbeta primers were used. Assay: immunoSEQ multiplex PCR; the TCRdb copy retains only in-frame clones and omits some. The sample includes approximately 91,000 clones, 81% of them seen just once. The CDR3 spans 16 residues. Germline trimming cut 4 bases from V and 2 bases from J; bases unmatched to any gene: 9. The germline V gene has CDR1 SGHVS and CDR2 FQNEAQ. Turning to this clone: Its antigen is undetermined.

Overall study results and limits: According to a later analysis, donors in an Asian-associated ancestry cluster reportedly had fewer N-insertions than the roughly 660-donor mean. Excluded: some indistinguishable V segments such as TRBV6-2 and TRBV6-3. The listing of some 170 TCR beta chains classed them as cytomegalovirus-associated.

V and J are TRBV7-8 and TRBJ2-7, with TRBD1 matching 9 bases. The clonotype was recovered from a human donor in good health. The sequencing input was PBMCs. CDR3 nucleotides: TGTGCCAGCAGCTCGCGATACGGACAGGGGACCTACGAGCAGTACTTC. It translates to CASSSRYGQGTYEQYF.